Listed here are 17 T cell receptor beta chains from one sample, sequenced in a study of CD8+CD57+ T cells in acquired aplastic anemia. Patients sequenced had flow cytometry evidence of CD8+CD57+ cell expansion. The TCR beta profiling, which covered VDJ combination and CDR3 sequence, was carried out using genomic DNA as the template. TCRdb ran MiXCR on the reads and lists one entry per CDR3 protein. Counted here are 200,000 to 300,000 distinct CDR3 sequences, 65% to 90% occurring once; the ten biggest clones make up roughly 42%. Source material: sorted CD4+, CD8+, or CD8+CD57+ T cells (not recorded which) from PBMCs. Receptor source: a human donor with aplastic anemia.

This chain's CDR3 is CGREDVRTDTQYF. CDR3 DNA: TGTGGCAGAGAGGACGTGAGGACAGATACGCAGTATTTT. The gene calls are TRBV2 and TRBJ2-3; no firm D call. The CDR3 is 13 residues long. From germline, CDR1 is SNHLY and CDR2 FYNNEI.

This clonotype was observed a single time. The chain couples TRBV5-6 to TRBJ2-5; the D gene is possibly TRBD1 (6 bases). This CDR3 contains 15 residues. Germline V gene sequence: CDR1 SGHDT, CDR2 YYEEEE. Trimming cost V 4 bases and J 4 bases, with 17 bases left between them. CDR3 sequence reads: CASSLRDTWGETQYF. CDR3 in DNA: TGTGCCAGCAGCCTCCGGGACACTTGGGGAGAGACCCAGTACTTC. Full variable domain (rest looked up from reference TRBV5-6 and TRBJ2-5): DAGVTQSPTHLIKTRGQQVTLRCSPKSGHDTVSWYQQALGQGPQFIFQYYEEEERQRGNFPDRFSGHQFPNYSSELNVNALLLGDSALYLCASSLRDTWGETQYFGPGTRLLVL.

The V call is TRBV7-8, the J call TRBJ1-6; no firm D call. The CDR3 spans 16 residues. The V gene's germline CDR1 is SGHVS and CDR2 FQNEAQ. V was cut by 0 bases and J by 14 bases, with 20 bases left in between. The CDR3 loop is CASSLAGGGDTSSLHF. The DNA for the CDR3 is TGTGCCAGCAGCTTAGCGGGAGGCGGCGATACGTCATCCCTCCACTTT. Variable domain in full (rest from reference TRBV7-8 and TRBJ1-6): GAGVSQSPRYKVAKRGQDVALRCDPISGHVSLFWYQQALGQGPEFLTYFQNEAQLDKSGLPSDRFFAERPEGSVSTLKIQRTQQEDSAVYLCASSLAGGGDTSSLHFGNGTRLTVT.

V usage is TRBV19 and J usage is TRBJ2-1; D possibly corresponds to TRBD1 (5 bases). Per the germline V gene, CDR1 is LNHDA and CDR2 is SQIVND (reference sequence). CDR3 length: 15 amino acids. V shed 9 bases and J shed 6 bases, with 21 bases lying between them. CDR3 protein: CARSERGRASNEQFF. The CDR3 coding sequence is TGTGCCAGAAGTGAAAGAGGCAGGGCGTCCAATGAGCAGTTCTTC.

The V and J genes are TRBV9 and TRBJ2-2, with a possible D match to TRBD2 (5 bases). The J call is uncertain, as TRBJ2-1 better fits the DNA end. The CDR3 runs 12 residues. From germline, CDR1 is SGDLS and CDR2 YYNGEE. This CDR3 reads CASGLAGSIQFF. DNA for the CDR3: TGTGCCAGCGGCTTAGCTGGGAGCATTCAGTTCTTC.

The chain uses TRBV9 and TRBJ2-3; TRBD1 might be the D (6 bases). The CDR3 contains 13 residues. The germline CDR1 and CDR2 sequences are SGDLS and YYNGEE. Deletions cut 7 bases from V and 5 bases from J, with 14 bases between. CDR3 in amino acids: CASGEGGKDTQYF. The CDR3 DNA sequence: TGTGCCAGCGGGGAAGGGGGAAAAGATACGCAGTATTTT.

J is TRBJ2-3 and V is TRBV14, with D uncertain. The CDR3 length is 14 residues. Germline values: CDR1 SGHDN, CDR2 FVKESK. V dropped 4 bases and J dropped 12 bases, with 20 bases sitting between them. The CDR3, as DNA: TGTGCCAGCAGCCTAAGAAGAGGTCCAGACGCACAGTATTTT. This gives the protein CASSLRRGPDAQYF.

This clonotype was counted only a few times. One junction end does not reproduce the germline sequence, and a read error may be involved. The chain employs TRBV4-3 and TRBJ2-1, with TRBD2 matching over 12 bases. The CDR3 totals 14 residues. Looked up from germline, CDR1 is LGHNA and CDR2 is YSLEER. In DNA, the CDR3 is TGCGCCAGCAGCCACCCCGGACTAGCGGGAAGTCTGTCCTTC. Its translation is CASSHPGLAGSLSF.

This chain joins TRBV12-3 or TRBV12-4 and TRBJ2-7; TRBD1 is a possible D gene (6 bases). The CDR3 loop spans 13 amino acids. Trimming pared 2 bases from V and 7 bases from J, leaving 12 bases between. The CDR3 DNA sequence: TGTGCCAGCAGTTTAAACAGGGCCAGGGAGCAGTACTTC. As protein: CASSLNRAREQYF.

This chain joins TRBV7-9 and TRBJ2-7, with 7 bases fitting TRBD1. CDR3 length: 15 residues. Germline V lookup: CDR1 SEHNR, CDR2 FQNEAQ (reference sequence). Trimming removed 3 bases from V and 9 bases from J; junction bases left unmatched: 14. The CDR3 coding sequence is TGTGCCAGCAGCTTGGCAGGACAGGAGTATTATGGGCAGTACTTC. Protein sequence: CASSLAGQEYYGQYF.

The chain carries TRBV7-6 and TRBJ1-2; D remains ambiguous. Germline V CDR1 and CDR2: SGHVS, FNYEAQ. The CDR3 loop spans 15 amino acids. V was shortened by 7 bases and J by 12 bases, with 27 bases between the two germline ends. Here the CDR3 DNA reads TGTGCCAGCACCCTAGGGAGAGGCTCCAACTGGGCCAACACCTTC. This codes for CASTLGRGSNWANTF. The full variable domain, with the rest looked up from reference TRBV7-6 and TRBJ1-2, is GAGVSQSPRYKVTKRGQDVALRCDPISGHVSLYWYRQALGQGPEFLTYFNYEAQQDKSGLPNDRFSAERPEGSISTLTIQRTEQRDSAMYRCASTLGRGSNWANTFGSGTRLTVV.

Concerning this clonotype itself: The conserved closing phenylalanine or tryptophan is absent in this CDR3, likely reflecting a read error. Because the CDR3's place on the DNA is in doubt, the DNA is left out and the CDR3 is given as listed by TCRdb. This chain connects TRBV7-9 to TRBJ2-3; TRBD1 reflects the table's D call only, with no check against the DNA. Germline loops: CDR1 SEHNR, CDR2 FQNEAQ (reference sequence). 12 amino acids form the CDR3, both terminal residues included. This CDR3 reads CASSVASSYGAI.

As concerns this clonotype: A junction boundary mismatches the germline segment, possibly from a read error. The V gene is TRBV7-8, the J gene TRBJ2-1; D is unresolved. Germline CDR1 reads SGHVS; CDR2 reads FQNEAQ. The CDR3 is 14 residues long. The CDR3 loop is CASSFYPAGAALSF. DNA for the CDR3: TGTGCCAGCAGCTTTTATCCAGCCGGAGCAGCCCTTTCCTTC.

CDR3 residues: CASSLAGGPDTHYVLTF. As DNA, the CDR3 is TGTGCCAGCAGCTTAGCGGGGGGTCCCGATACGCACTATGTCCTGACTTTC. This chain connects TRBV7-8 to TRBJ2-6, with D perhaps matching TRBD2 (6 bases). CDR1 SGHVS and CDR2 FQNEAQ come from the germline V gene. Trimming removed 0 bases from V and 13 bases from J, with 22 bases in between. The CDR3 runs 17 residues.

Notes on this clonotype: The conserved closing phenylalanine or tryptophan is absent in this CDR3, likely reflecting a read error. The DNA is omitted, as the CDR3 cannot be located on it reliably, and the CDR3 follows TCRdb's listing. The chain is built from TRBV7-8 and TRBJ1-1. The CDR3 totals 15 residues, both ends included. Germline assignment: CDR1 SGHVS and CDR2 FQNEAQ. This CDR3 reads CASSLAGGPDTEYFL.

The V call is TRBV7-3, the J call TRBJ1-1; 9 bases agree with TRBD1. The CDR3 is 15 amino acids. In germline, CDR1 is SGHTA, CDR2 FQGTGA. V trimming: 2 bases; J trimming: 13 bases; junction bases outside the gene matches: 14. CDR3 bases: TGTGCCAGCAGCTTAGATGTGACAGGGGGAAAGGACCATTTCTTT. This codes for CASSLDVTGGKDHFF.

As to this clonotype: Its ends do not fully match the called genes, so a read error is possible. This chain links TRBV7-9 with TRBJ2-7; no firm D call. The germline CDR1 and CDR2 sequences are SEHNR and FQNEAQ (reference sequence). This CDR3 has 15 residues. CDR3 residues: CASSVLRPVLYEEYF. The CDR3 DNA reads as TGTGCCAGCAGTGTTCTAAGGCCCGTACTCTACGAGGAGTACTTC.